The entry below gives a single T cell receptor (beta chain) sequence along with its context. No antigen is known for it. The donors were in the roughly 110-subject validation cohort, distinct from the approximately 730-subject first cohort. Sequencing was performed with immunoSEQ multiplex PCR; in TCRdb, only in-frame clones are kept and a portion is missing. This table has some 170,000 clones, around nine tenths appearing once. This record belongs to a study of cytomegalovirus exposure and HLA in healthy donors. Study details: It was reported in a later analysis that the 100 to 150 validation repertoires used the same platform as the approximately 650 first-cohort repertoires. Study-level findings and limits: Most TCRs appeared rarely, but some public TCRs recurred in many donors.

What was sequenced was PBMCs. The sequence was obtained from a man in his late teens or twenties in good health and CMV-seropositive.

CDR3 in amino acids: CSVGTDYNEQFF. The CDR3 bases are TGCAGCGTTGGGACAGACTACAATGAGCAGTTCTTC. The gene calls are TRBV29-1 and TRBJ2-1, with a weak D call TRBD1 (6 bases). This CDR3 spans 12 amino acids. Germline-derived CDR1 and CDR2 are SQVTM and ANQGSEA. The V gene lost 4 bases and the J gene lost 3 bases, with 7 bases spanning the gap.